This T cell receptor (beta chain) was identified in a study of T cell responses to AZD1222 COVID-19 vaccine. The V and J ends lost 5 bases and 2 bases respectively, with 5 bases between them. The CDR3 runs 12 residues. The germline gives CDR1 SGHVS, CDR2 FQNEAQ. The repertoire was sequenced with immunoSEQ multiplex PCR; TCRdb's copy has only in-frame clones and lacks some. The sample lists 150,000 to 200,000 clones, 88% seen once, with roughly 10% in the top ten. The genes are TRBV7-8 and TRBJ2-3; no clear D. The TCR sequence derives from an adult who received the AZD1222 COVID-19 vaccine. The specimen was peripheral blood, collected 28 days after the second AZD1222 dose. CDR3 nucleotide sequence: TGTGCCAGCAGCCAAAACACAGATACGCAGTATTTT. Protein sequence: CASSQNTDTQYF.